The 8 T cell receptor beta chains below all came from one sample that was sequenced in a study of blood T cell repertoires in COVID-19. Produced via immunoSEQ multiplex PCR; TCRdb's table is partial and in-frame only. The sample has about 160,000 clones, roughly 90% seen once. The sequencing input was peripheral blood. Receptors were obtained from a woman in her sixties who had recovered from COVID-19.

This chain connects TRBV4-2 to TRBJ1-1; 12 bases map to TRBD1. J gave up 7 bases and V 5 bases, and 5 bases lay outside the gene matches. The CDR3 has 14 residues. The germline gives CDR1 LGHNA, CDR2 YNFKEQ. The CDR3 reads CASSLGQGASEAFF. CDR3 DNA sequence: TGTGCCAGCAGCTTGGGACAGGGGGCTAGTGAAGCTTTCTTT.

This rearrangement joins TRBV10-1 to TRBJ2-1; 8 nucleotides align to TRBD1. The V gene's germline CDR1 is WNHNN and CDR2 SYGVQD (reference sequence). The V and J ends lost 3 bases and 3 bases, in that order; junction bases with no gene match: 10. The CDR3 extends over 17 amino acids. CDR3 coding DNA: TGCGCCAGCAGTGACCCTCGGGGACAGGCGTACTACAATGAGCAGTTCTTC. It translates to CASSDPRGQAYYNEQFF.

This clone came up once. The CDR3 bases are TGTGCCAGCAGCTTAGCGTCGGCAGGGGGCAATAATTCACCCCTCCACTTT. Its translation: CASSLASAGGNNSPLHF. The genes are TRBV7-8 and TRBJ1-6, with 8 bases matching TRBD1. The V gene's germline CDR1 is SGHVS and CDR2 FQNEAQ. Trimming cost V 0 bases and J 5 bases; bases outside gene matches: 6. The CDR3 is made up of 17 amino acids.

This clone was counted between two and nine times. This chain connects TRBV3-1 (or the pseudogene TRBV3-2) to TRBJ1-6; D is perhaps TRBD1 (6 bases). With 4 bases removed from V and 8 bases from J, the gap between germline ends came to 18 bases. The CDR3 extends over 16 amino acids. The V gene's germline CDR1 is LGHDT and CDR2 YNNKEL (reference sequence). CDR3 DNA sequence: TGTGCCAGCAGCCTTTCTTCAGGGGAAAAAGATTCACCCCTCCACTTT. This translates into CASSLSSGEKDSPLHF.

The chain links TRBV21-1 to TRBJ1-2; the table assigns TRBD1, which was not confirmed against the DNA. TRBV21-1 is listed as a pseudogene. The CDR3 has 14 residues. The CDR3 region has the DNA TGTGCCAGCAGCAACCAAGCCGGGACAGGTTGCTACACCTTC. Amino acid sequence: CASSNQAGTGCYTF.

This clone was seen only a few times. DNA for the CDR3: TGTGCCAGCAGTTACGGGCAGGCCAGGGAGCAGTACTTC. It translates to CASSYGQAREQYF. J is TRBJ2-7 and V is TRBV6-6, with D uncertain. Germline V gene sequence: CDR1 MNHNY, CDR2 SVGAGI (reference sequence). V dropped 2 bases and J dropped 7 bases, with 12 bases sitting between them. CDR3 length equals 13 residues.

The chain uses TRBV3-1 (or the pseudogene TRBV3-2) and TRBJ1-6; a weak D match, TRBD1 (6 bases). There are 16 residues in the CDR3. Germline CDR1 is LGHDT and CDR2 is YNNKEL (reference sequence). Trimming took off 4 bases at V and 5 bases at J, with 15 bases between the two ends. The DNA of the CDR3 is TGTGCCAGCAGCCCCCGGACAGCAGCACATAATTCACCCCTCCACTTT. Its protein is CASSPRTAAHNSPLHF.

The chain recombines TRBV2 with TRBJ2-3, with D uncertain. Per the germline V gene, CDR1 is SNHLY and CDR2 is FYNNEI. This CDR3 spans 13 amino acids. V lost 4 bases, J lost 4 bases, and 9 bases lay in between. The CDR3 is CASSALPADTQYF. CDR3 sequence (DNA): TGTGCCAGCAGTGCCCTACCGGCAGATACGCAGTATTTT. The variable domain in full, with the rest retrieved from reference TRBV2 and TRBJ2-3, is EPEVTQTPSHQVTQMGQEVILRCVPISNHLYFYWYRQILGQKVEFLVSFYNNEISEKSEIFDDQFSVERPDGSNFTLKIRSTKLEDSAMYFCASSALPADTQYFGPGTRLTVL.